Ten or more counts support the clone carrying this TCR beta chain. Its antigen remains unidentified. Graves' hyperthyroidism without ophthalmopathy progression within 18 months was termed stable. Diagnostic assessment was based on clinical symptoms, serum thyroxine and TRAb, thyroid ultrasound and orbital computed tomography. With V trimmed by 3 bases and J by 4 bases, 5 bases remained unmatched. This CDR3 is built from 15 residues. The sample originates from a study of T cells in Graves' hyperthyroidism and ophthalmopathy. General study results and limits: Through a model of 13 V-J features, ophthalmopathy was separated from stable hyperthyroidism.

Using RNA transcripts as the source, TCR beta CDR3 regions were amplified. An initial round of RT-PCR targeting the TCR CDR3 relied on the HTBI primer set. MiXCR, applied by TCRdb to the multiplex PCR reads, yields one record per CDR3 protein. The top ten hold 7% to 9% of the sample, which has about 290,000 distinct CDR3 sequences, roughly an eighth seen once. The genes are TRBV12-3 or TRBV12-4 and TRBJ2-3, with 9 bases identical to TRBD1. The receptor's source is a woman aged 40 to 49 with Graves' hyperthyroidism. Sequenced input: blood. In nucleotides, the CDR3 is TGTGCCAGCAGTTTCGGGACAGGGCCGGCAGATACGCAGTATTTT. Protein: CASSFGTGPADTQYF.